This TCR beta chain was observed in a study of T cells in Graves' hyperthyroidism and ophthalmopathy. This CDR3 is built from 14 residues. Germline assignment: CDR1 SNHLY and CDR2 FYNNEI. Details on this clonotype: Its specificity is not known. Possible read error: a much larger clone is one base away.

Overall study findings and caveats: Most clonotypes expanded in the thyroid (above 0.001) were also present in blood.

RNA transcripts were the template for amplifying TCR beta CDR3 regions. HTBI primers were the set used in a first-round RT-PCR of the TCR CDR3. MiXCR was run by TCRdb on the multiplex PCR reads, yielding one entry per CDR3 protein. The table includes 250,000 to 300,000 distinct CDR3 sequences, 17% detected once. Patients showing uncontrolled infection, other autoimmune disease, pregnancy or lactation were ineligible. PBMCs stemmed from less than 13 ml fresh peripheral blood. The TCR sequence derives from a woman aged 55-69 years with Graves' ophthalmopathy. The specimen was blood. The chain combines TRBV2 with TRBJ2-2, with 9 bases matching TRBD1. In nucleotides, the CDR3 is TGTGCCACTGCACCGGGACAGGGCACCGGGGGGCTGTTTTTT. Protein product: CATAPGQGTGGLFF.